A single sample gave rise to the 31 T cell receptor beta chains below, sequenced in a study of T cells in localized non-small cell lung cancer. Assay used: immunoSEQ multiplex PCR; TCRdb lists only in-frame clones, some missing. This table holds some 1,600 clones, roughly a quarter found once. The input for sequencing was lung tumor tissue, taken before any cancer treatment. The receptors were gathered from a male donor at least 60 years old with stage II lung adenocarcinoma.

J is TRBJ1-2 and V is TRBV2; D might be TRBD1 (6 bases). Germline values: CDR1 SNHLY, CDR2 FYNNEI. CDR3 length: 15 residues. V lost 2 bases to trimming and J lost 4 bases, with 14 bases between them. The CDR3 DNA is TGTGCCAGCAGTGAAAGGGGGGAGTCGGGCTATGGCTACACCTTC. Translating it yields CASSERGESGYGYTF.

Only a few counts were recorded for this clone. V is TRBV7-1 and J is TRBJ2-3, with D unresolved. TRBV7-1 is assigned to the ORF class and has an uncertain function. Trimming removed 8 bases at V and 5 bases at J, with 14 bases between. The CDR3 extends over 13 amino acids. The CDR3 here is CASQTLSGDTQYF. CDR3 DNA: TGTGCCAGCCAAACCTTAAGTGGAGATACGCAGTATTTT.

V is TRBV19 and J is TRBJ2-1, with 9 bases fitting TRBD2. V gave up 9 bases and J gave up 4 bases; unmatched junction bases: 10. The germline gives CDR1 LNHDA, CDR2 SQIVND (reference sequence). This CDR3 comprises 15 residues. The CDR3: CASSRLAGSYNEQFF. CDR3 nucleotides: TGTGCCAGCAGCCGTCTAGCGGGGAGTTACAATGAGCAGTTCTTC.

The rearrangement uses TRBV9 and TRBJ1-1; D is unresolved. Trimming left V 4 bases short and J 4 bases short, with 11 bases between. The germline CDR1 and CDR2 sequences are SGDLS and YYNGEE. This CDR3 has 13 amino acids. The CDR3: CASSHGDITEAFF. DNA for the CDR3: TGTGCCAGCAGCCATGGGGATATCACTGAAGCTTTCTTT.

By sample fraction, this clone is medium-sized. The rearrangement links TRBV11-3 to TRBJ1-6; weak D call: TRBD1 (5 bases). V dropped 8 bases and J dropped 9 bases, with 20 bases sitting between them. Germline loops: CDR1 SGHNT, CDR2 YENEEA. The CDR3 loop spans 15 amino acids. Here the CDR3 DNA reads TGTGCCAGCCGGGGGAGGGGTGGGGCTGCTTCACCCCTCCACTTT. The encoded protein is CASRGRGGAASPLHF.

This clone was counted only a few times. CDR3 nucleotide sequence: TGTGCCAGCAGTTACGGCGCTAACTATGGCTACACCTTC. Its protein is CASSYGANYGYTF. The chain has TRBV6-8 and TRBJ1-2; D unresolved. The length of the CDR3 is 13 residues. Trimming stripped 2 bases from V and 0 bases from J, with 4 bases between. The germline gives CDR1 MNHGY, CDR2 SAAAGT.

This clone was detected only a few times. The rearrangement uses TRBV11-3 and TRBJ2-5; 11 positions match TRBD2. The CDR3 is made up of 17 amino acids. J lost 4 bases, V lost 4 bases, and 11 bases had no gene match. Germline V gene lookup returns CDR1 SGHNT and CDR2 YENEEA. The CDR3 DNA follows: TGTGCCAGCAGCTGGGAACCGGGACTAGCGGTTTTAGAGACCCAGTACTTC. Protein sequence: CASSWEPGLAVLETQYF.

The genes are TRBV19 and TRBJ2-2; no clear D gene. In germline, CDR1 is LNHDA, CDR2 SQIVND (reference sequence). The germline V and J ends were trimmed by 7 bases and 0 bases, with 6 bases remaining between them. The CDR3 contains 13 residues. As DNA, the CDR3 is TGTGCCAGTACCCACCCGAACACCGGGGAGCTGTTTTTT. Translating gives CASTHPNTGELFF.

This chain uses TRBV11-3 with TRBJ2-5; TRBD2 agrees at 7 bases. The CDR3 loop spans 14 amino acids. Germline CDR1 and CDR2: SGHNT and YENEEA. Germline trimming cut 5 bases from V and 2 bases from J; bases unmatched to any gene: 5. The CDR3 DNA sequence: TGTGCCAGCAGCCTTGGGACTAATCAAGAGACCCAGTACTTC. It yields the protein CASSLGTNQETQYF.

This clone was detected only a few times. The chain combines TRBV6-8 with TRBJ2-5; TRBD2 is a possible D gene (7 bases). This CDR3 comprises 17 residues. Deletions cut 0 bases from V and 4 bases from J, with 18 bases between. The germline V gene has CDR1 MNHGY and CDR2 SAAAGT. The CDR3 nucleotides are TGTGCCAGCAGTTACTCATCCTTGGGGGGGGCTAGAGAGACCCAGTACTTC. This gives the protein CASSYSSLGGARETQYF.

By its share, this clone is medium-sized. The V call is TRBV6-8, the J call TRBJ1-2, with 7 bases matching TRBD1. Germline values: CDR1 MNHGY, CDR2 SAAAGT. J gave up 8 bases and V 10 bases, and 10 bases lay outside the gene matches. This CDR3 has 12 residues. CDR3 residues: CAISPNRGGYTF. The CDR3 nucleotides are TGTGCCATCAGCCCGAACAGGGGCGGCTACACCTTC.

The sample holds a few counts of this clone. In DNA form, the CDR3 reads TGTGCCAGCAGTTTAACGGGTAACTATGGCTACACCTTC. This codes for CASSLTGNYGYTF. The rearrangement links TRBV28 to TRBJ1-2; unclear D gene. Trimming removed 2 bases at V and 1 base at J, with 5 bases between. This CDR3 is 13 amino acids long. The V gene's germline CDR1 is MDHEN and CDR2 SYDVKM.

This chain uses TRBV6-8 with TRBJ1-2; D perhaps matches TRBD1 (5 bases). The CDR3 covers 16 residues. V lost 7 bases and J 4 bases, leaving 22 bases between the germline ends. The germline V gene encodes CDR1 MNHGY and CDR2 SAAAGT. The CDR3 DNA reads TGTGCCAGCACCCTACTCAGCCCAGGGATCGCCTATGGCTACACCTTC. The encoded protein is CASTLLSPGIAYGYTF.

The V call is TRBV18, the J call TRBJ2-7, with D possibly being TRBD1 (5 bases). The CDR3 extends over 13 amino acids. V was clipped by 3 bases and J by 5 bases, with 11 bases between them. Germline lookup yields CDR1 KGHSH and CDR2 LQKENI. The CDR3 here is CASSPKVGHEQYF. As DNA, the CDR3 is TGTGCCAGCTCACCTAAGGTGGGGCACGAGCAGTACTTC.

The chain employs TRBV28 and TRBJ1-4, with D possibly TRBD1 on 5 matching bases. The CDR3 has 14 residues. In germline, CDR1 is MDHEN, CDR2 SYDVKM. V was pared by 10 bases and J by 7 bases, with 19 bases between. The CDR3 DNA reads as TGTGCCACCACGGGGGGGGAAACAGTTGAAAAACTGTTTTTT. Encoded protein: CATTGGETVEKLFF.

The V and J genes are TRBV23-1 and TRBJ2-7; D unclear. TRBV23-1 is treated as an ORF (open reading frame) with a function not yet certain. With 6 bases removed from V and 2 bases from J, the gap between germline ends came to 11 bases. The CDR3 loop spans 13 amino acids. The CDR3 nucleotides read TGCGCCAGCAGCCCCGACAATGCCTACGAGCAGTACGTC. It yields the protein CASSPDNAYEQYV.

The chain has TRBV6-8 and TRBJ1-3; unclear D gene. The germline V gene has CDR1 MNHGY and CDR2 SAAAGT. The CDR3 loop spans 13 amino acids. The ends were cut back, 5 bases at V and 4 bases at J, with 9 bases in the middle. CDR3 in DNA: TGTGCCAGCAGTGACCCGACAGGAAACACCATATATTTT. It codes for CASSDPTGNTIYF.

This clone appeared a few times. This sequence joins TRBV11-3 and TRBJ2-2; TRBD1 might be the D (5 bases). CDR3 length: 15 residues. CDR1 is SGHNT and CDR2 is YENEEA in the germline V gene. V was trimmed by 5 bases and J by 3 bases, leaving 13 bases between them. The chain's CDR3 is CASSTQGKYTGELFF. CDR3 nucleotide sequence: TGTGCCAGCAGCACCCAGGGAAAGTACACCGGGGAGCTGTTTTTT.

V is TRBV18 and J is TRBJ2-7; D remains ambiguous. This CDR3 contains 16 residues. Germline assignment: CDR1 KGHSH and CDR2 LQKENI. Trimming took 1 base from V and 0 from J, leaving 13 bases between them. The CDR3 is CASSPLGESSSYEQYF. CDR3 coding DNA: TGTGCCAGCTCACCACTAGGCGAGTCGAGCTCCTACGAGCAGTACTTC.

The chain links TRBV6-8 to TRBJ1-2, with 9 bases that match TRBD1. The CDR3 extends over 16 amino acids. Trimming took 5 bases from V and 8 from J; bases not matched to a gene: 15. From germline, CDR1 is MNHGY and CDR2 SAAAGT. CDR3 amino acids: CASSGPGQGVPRGYTF. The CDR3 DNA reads TGTGCCAGCAGTGGGCCGGGACAGGGAGTTCCGCGGGGCTACACCTTC.

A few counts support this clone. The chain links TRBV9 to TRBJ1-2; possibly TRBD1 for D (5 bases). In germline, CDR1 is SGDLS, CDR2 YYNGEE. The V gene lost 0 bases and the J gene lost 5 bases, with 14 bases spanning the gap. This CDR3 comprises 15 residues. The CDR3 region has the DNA TGTGCCAGCAGCGTAGCCCCCGGGCAGGGTTATGGCTACACCTTC. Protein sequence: CASSVAPGQGYGYTF.

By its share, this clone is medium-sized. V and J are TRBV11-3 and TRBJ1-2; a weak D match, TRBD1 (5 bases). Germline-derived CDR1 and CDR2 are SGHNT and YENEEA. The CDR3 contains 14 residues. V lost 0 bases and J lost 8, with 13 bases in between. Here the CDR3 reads CASSLDSGARGYTF. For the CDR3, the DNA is TGTGCCAGCAGCTTAGACTCCGGGGCACGCGGCTACACCTTC.

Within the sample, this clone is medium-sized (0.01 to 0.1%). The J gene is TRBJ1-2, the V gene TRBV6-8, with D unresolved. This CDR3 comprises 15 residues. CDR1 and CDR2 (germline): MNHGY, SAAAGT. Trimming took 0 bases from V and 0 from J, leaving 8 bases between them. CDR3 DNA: TGTGCCAGCAGTTACTCGAGGCAGCCTAACTATGGCTACACCTTC. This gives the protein CASSYSRQPNYGYTF.

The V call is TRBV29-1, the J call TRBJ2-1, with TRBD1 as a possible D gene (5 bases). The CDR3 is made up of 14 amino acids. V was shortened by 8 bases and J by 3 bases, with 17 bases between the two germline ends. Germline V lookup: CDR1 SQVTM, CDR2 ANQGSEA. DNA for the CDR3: TGCAGCTGTACTGATAGGGGCCTCTACAATGAGCAGTTCTTC. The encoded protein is CSCTDRGLYNEQFF.

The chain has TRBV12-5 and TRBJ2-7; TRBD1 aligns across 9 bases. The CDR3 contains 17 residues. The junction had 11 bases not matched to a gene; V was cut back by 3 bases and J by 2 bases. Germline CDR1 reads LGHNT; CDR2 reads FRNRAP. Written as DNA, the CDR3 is TGTGCTAGTGGTTTAGCTCGTGGACAGGGGAGAACCTACGAGCAGTACTTC. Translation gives CASGLARGQGRTYEQYF.

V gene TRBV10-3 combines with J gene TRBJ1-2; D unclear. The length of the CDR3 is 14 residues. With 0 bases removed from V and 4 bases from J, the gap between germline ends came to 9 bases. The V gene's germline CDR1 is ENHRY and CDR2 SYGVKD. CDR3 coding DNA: TGTGCCATCAGTGAGTCCCCGGGCGGCTATGGCTACACCTTC. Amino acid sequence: CAISESPGGYGYTF.

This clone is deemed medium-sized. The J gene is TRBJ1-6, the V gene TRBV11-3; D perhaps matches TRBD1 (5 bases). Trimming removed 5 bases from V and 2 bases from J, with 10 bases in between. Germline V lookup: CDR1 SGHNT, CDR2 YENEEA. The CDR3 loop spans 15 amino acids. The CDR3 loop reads CASSKGLTYNSPLHF. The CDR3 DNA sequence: TGTGCCAGCAGCAAGGGGTTAACCTATAATTCACCCCTCCACTTT.

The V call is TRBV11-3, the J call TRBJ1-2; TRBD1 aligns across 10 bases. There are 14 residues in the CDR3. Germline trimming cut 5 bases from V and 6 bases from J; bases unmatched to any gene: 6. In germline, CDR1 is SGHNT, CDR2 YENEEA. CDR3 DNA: TGTGCCAGCAGCCAGGGACAGGGGAACGATGGCTACACCTTC. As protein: CASSQGQGNDGYTF.

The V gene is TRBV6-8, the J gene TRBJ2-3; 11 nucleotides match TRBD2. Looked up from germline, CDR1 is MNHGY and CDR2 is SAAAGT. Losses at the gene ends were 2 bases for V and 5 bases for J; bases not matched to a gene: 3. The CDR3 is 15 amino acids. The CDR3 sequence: CASSYRLAGGDTQYF. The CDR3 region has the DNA TGTGCCAGCAGTTACCGGCTAGCGGGGGGAGATACGCAGTATTTT.

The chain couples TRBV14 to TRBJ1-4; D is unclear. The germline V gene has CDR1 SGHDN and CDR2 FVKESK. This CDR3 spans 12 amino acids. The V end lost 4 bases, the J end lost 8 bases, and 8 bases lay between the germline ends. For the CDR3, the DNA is TGTGCCAGCAGCCGCCCCCTGGAAAAACTGTTTTTT. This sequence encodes CASSRPLEKLFF.

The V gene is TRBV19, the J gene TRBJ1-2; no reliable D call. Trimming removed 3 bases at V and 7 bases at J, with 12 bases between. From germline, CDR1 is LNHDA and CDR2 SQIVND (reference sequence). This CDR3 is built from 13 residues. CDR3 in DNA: TGTGCCAGTAGTATCCACCAGTTAGGTGGCTACACCTTC. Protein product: CASSIHQLGGYTF.